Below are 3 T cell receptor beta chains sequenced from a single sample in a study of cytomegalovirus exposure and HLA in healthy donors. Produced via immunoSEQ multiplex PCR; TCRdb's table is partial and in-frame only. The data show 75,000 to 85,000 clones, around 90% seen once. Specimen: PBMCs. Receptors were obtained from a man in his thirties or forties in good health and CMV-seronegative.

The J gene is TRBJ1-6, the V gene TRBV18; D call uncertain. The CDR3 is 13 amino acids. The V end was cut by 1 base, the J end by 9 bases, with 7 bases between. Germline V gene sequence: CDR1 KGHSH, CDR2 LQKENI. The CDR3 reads CASSPLGVSPLHF. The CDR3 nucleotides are TGTGCCAGCTCACCACTAGGAGTTTCACCCCTCCACTTT.

The CDR3 DNA sequence: TGTGCCAGTAGTCCTCTGCGGGGGACGGAATATAGCAATCAGCCCCAGCATTTT. It encodes CASSPLRGTEYSNQPQHF. V and J are TRBV19 and TRBJ1-5; weak D call: TRBD1 (5 bases). The CDR3 is 18 residues long. The V gene lost 5 bases and the J gene lost 0 bases, with 20 bases spanning the gap. Germline-derived CDR1 and CDR2 are LNHDA and SQIVND (reference sequence). Full variable domain (rest looked up from reference TRBV19 and TRBJ1-5): DGGITQSPKYLFRKEGQNVTLSCEQNLNHDAMYWYRQDPGQGLRLIYYSQIVNDFQKGDIAEGYSVSREKKESFPLTVTSAQKNPTAFYLCASSPLRGTEYSNQPQHFGDGTRLSIL.

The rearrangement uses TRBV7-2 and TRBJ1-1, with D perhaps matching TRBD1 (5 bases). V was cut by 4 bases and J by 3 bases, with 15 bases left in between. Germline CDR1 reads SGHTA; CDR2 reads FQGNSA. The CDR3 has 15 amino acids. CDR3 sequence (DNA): TGTGCCAGCAGCTCCGCTCCAGGGTGGGACACTGAAGCTTTCTTT. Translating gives CASSSAPGWDTEAFF. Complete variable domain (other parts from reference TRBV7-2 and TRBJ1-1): GAGVSQSPSNKVTEKGKDVELRCDPISGHTALYWYRQSLGQGLEFLIYFQGNSAPDKSGLPSDRFSAERTGGSVSTLTIQRTQQEDSAVYLCASSSAPGWDTEAFFGQGTRLTVV.